This TCR beta chain comes out of a study of PD-1 blockade in classical Hodgkin lymphoma. Following autologous stem cell transplantation, relapse occurred in every patient, and exposure to brentuximab vedotin varied. Best responses fell into complete response, partial response or progressive disease. About this clone itself: Its antigen is not known.

This table comes from immunoSEQ multiplex PCR, and its TCRdb copy is limited to in-frame clones, with some not included. The data show some 62,000 clones, more than 70% seen once. General study findings and limits: Newly diagnosed patients reportedly had lower baseline TCR diversity than healthy donors.

The V gene's germline CDR1 is LNHDA and CDR2 SQIVND (reference sequence). The CDR3 consists of 16 residues. V lost 3 bases to trimming and J lost 1 base, with 13 bases between them. This chain links TRBV19 with TRBJ1-5; D is ambiguous. This specimen was peripheral blood mononuclear cells (PBMCs), taken at baseline. This sequence originates from a human donor with classical Hodgkin lymphoma. The CDR3 nucleotides read TGTGCCAGTAGTATGCAAGGGATTGGAAGCAATCAGCCCCAGCATTTT. Residues: CASSMQGIGSNQPQHF.